This T cell receptor (beta chain) was profiled in a study of blood T cell repertoires in COVID-19. Across the study: The United States, Italy and Spain supplied acute and convalescent COVID-19 samples. T cells, B-cell-depleted T cells, or PBMCs supplied cDNA or gDNA.

Original data processing: Reference gene primer amplification gave estimated nucleated cell counts. Data came from immunoSEQ multiplex PCR; TCRdb stores just in-frame clones and leaves some out. The V and J calls and clone size are taken from that table; D and trimming were inferred from the DNA. Here the sample spans about 440,000 clones, 85% to 90% being singletons. The V and J ends lost 5 bases and 6 bases, in that order; junction bases with no gene match: 15. Germline V gene data show CDR1 as SNHLY and CDR2 as FYNNEI. CDR3 length: 16 amino acids. Material: peripheral blood. The TCR comes from a woman aged 25-40 years with acute or convalescent COVID-19. The chain recombines TRBV2 with TRBJ2-7; 8 bases align to TRBD1. The CDR3 DNA reads TGTGCCAGCAGTACGCTTGAGACAGGGGTTAACGGCGAGCAGTACTTC. It codes for CASSTLETGVNGEQYF. The full variable domain, its missing parts supplied by reference TRBV2 and TRBJ2-7, is EPEVTQTPSHQVTQMGQEVILRCVPISNHLYFYWYRQILGQKVEFLVSFYNNEISEKSEIFDDQFSVERPDGSNFTLKIRSTKLEDSAMYFCASSTLETGVNGEQYFGPGTRLTVT.